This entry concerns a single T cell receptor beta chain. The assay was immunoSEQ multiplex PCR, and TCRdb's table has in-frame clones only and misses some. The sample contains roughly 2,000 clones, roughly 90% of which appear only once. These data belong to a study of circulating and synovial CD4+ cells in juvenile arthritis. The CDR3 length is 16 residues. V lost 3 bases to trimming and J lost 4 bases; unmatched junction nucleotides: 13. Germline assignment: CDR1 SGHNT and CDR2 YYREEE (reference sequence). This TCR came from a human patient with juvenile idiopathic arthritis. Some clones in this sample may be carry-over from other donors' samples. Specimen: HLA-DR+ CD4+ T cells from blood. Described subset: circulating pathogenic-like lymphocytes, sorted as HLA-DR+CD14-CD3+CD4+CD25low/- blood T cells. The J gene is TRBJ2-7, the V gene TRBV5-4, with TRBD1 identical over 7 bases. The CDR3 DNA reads TGTGCCAGCAGCTCGCCGACTTCCGGGACAGCGTACGAGCAGTACTTC. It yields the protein CASSSPTSGTAYEQYF.